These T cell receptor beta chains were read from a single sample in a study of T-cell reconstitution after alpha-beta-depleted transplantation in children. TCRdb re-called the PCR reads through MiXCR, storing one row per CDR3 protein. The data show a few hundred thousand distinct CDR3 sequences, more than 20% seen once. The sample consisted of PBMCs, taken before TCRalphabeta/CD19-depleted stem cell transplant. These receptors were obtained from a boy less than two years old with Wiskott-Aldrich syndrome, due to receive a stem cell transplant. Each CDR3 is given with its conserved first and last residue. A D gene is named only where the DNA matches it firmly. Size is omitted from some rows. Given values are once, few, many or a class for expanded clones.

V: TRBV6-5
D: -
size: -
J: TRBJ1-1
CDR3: CASSSVDRMNTEAFF
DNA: TGTGCCAGCAGTTCCGTGGACAGAATGAACACTGAAGCTTTCTTT

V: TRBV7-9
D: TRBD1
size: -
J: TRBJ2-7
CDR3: CASSFDRGWEQYF
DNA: TGTGCCAGCAGTTTCGACAGGGGCTGGGAGCAGTACTTC

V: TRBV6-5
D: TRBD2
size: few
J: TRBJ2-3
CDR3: CASKREGTQYF
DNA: TGTGCCAGCAAGAGGGAGGGTACGCAGTATTTT

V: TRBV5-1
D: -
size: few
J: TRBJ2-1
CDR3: CASSLDIHNEQFF
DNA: TGCGCCAGCAGCTTGGACATCCACAATGAGCAGTTCTTC

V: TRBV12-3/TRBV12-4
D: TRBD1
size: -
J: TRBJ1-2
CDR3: CASSSQGAPGGYTF
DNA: TGTGCCAGCAGTTCACAGGGGGCGCCGGGCGGCTACACCTTC

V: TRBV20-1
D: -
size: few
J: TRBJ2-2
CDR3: CSARRRLNTGELFF
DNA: TGCAGTGCTAGAAGGAGGCTAAACACCGGGGAGCTGTTTTTT

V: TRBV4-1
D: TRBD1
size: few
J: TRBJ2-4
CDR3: CASSHQSDRKNIQYF
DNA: TGCGCCAGCAGCCACCAATCGGACAGGAAAAACATTCAGTACTTC

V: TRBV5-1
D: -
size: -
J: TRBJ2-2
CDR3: CASSLVRTPNTGELFF
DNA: TGCGCCAGCAGCTTGGTGAGGACACCGAACACCGGGGAGCTGTTTTTT

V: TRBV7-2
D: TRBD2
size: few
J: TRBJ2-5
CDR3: CASSLVRLAGVETQYF
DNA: TGTGCCAGCAGCTTAGTTCGGCTAGCGGGAGTAGAGACCCAGTACTTC

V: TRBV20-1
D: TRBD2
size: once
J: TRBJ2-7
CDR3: CSASKSTSGAYEQYF
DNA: TGCAGTGCTAGTAAATCTACTAGCGGCGCCTACGAGCAGTACTTC

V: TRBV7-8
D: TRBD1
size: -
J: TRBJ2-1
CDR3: CASSKDRVANEQFF
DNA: TGTGCCAGCAGCAAGGACAGGGTGGCCAATGAGCAGTTCTTC

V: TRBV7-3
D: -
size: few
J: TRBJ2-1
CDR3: CASSPRPRDEQFF
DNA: TGTGCCAGCAGCCCCCGACCCAGGGATGAGCAGTTCTTC

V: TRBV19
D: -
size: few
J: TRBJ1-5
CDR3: CASSIQPDQPQHF
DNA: TGTGCCAGTAGTATTCAACCGGATCAGCCCCAGCATTTT

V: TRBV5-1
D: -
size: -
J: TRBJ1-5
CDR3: CASSLEGTQHQPQHF
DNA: TGCGCCAGCAGCTTGGAGGGGACCCAGCATCAGCCCCAGCATTTT

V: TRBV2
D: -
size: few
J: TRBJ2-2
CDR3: CASTPHDTGELFF
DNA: TGTGCCAGCACCCCACACGACACCGGGGAGCTGTTTTTT

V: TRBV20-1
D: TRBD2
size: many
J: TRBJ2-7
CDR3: CSALTSGRAKQYF
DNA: TGCAGTGCCTTGACTAGCGGGAGGGCTAAGCAGTACTTC

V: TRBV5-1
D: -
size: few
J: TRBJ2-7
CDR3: CASSLDRGDTYEQYF
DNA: TGCGCCAGCAGCCTGGATAGAGGGGATACCTACGAGCAGTACTTC

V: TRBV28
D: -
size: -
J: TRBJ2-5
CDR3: CASSLGPLYEGGPETQYF
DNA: TGTGCCAGCAGTTTGGGCCCCCTTTATGAGGGAGGCCCCGAGACCCAGTACTTC